A selection of T cell receptor beta chains follows, all from one sample in a study of T-cell reconstitution after alpha-beta-depleted transplantation in children. One entry per CDR3 protein results from TCRdb running MiXCR on the PCR reads. The sample records hundreds of thousands of distinct CDR3 sequences, around 14% being singletons. The sample consisted of PBMCs, taken before TCRalphabeta/CD19-depleted stem cell transplant. These receptors all come from a girl aged 2-15 years with congenital amegakaryocytic thrombocytopenia, due to receive a stem cell transplant. The CDR3 runs from the conserved cysteine through the conserved F or W. Each record gives: V gene, J gene, D gene, clone size, CDR3 protein, CDR3 DNA. The D gene is left open where the match is weak. Rows may omit the clone size; those that give it use once, few, many or a size class.

V gene: TRBV20-1
J gene: TRBJ2-5
D gene: .
clone size: many
CDR3 protein: CSVTRETQYF
CDR3 DNA: TGCAGTGTCACCCGAGAGACCCAGTACTTC

V gene: TRBV10-3
J gene: TRBJ2-1
D gene: TRBD2
clone size: .
CDR3 protein: CAISQTSGTYNEQFF
CDR3 DNA: TGTGCCATTTCACAGACTAGCGGCACCTACAATGAGCAGTTCTTC

V gene: TRBV7-7
J gene: TRBJ2-2
D gene: TRBD2
clone size: .
CDR3 protein: CASSSVTGGIGELFF
CDR3 DNA: TGTGCCAGCAGCTCCGTGACGGGGGGGATCGGGGAGCTGTTTTTT

V gene: TRBV12-5
J gene: TRBJ2-7
D gene: .
clone size: few
CDR3 protein: CASGPGPLGFPQYF
CDR3 DNA: TGTGCTAGTGGACCCGGCCCTTTGGGGTTTCCGCAGTACTTC

V gene: TRBV4-2
J gene: TRBJ2-3
D gene: TRBD2
clone size: many
CDR3 protein: CASSQDLAGGPADTQYF
CDR3 DNA: TGTGCCAGCAGCCAAGACCTAGCGGGAGGGCCGGCAGATACGCAGTATTTT

V gene: TRBV6-1
J gene: TRBJ1-5
D gene: .
clone size: .
CDR3 protein: CASGSGLNSNQPQHF
CDR3 DNA: TGTGCCAGCGGCTCAGGACTCAATAGCAATCAGCCCCAGCATTTT

V gene: TRBV20-1
J gene: TRBJ2-7
D gene: .
clone size: .
CDR3 protein: CSARDSKGSSYEQYF
CDR3 DNA: TGCAGTGCTAGGGACTCTAAGGGAAGCTCCTACGAGCAGTACTTC

V gene: TRBV5-1
J gene: TRBJ2-1
D gene: TRBD2
clone size: .
CDR3 protein: CASSFIWSGGPYNEQFF
CDR3 DNA: TGCGCCAGCAGCTTTATTTGGAGCGGGGGTCCCTACAATGAGCAGTTCTTC

V gene: TRBV6-5
J gene: TRBJ2-7
D gene: TRBD2
clone size: many
CDR3 protein: CASSYSREGYEQYF
CDR3 DNA: TGTGCCAGCAGTTACTCGCGGGAGGGTTACGAGCAGTACTTC

V gene: TRBV11-2
J gene: TRBJ1-2
D gene: TRBD1
clone size: few
CDR3 protein: CASSYIRDSKTYGYTF
CDR3 DNA: TGTGCCAGCAGCTATATTCGGGACAGCAAAACCTATGGCTACACCTTC

V gene: TRBV5-1
J gene: TRBJ2-1
D gene: .
clone size: many
CDR3 protein: CASSNSLAGGNEQFF
CDR3 DNA: TGCGCCAGCAGTAATTCCCTGGCAGGAGGCAATGAGCAGTTCTTC

V gene: TRBV20-1
J gene: TRBJ2-5
D gene: .
clone size: .
CDR3 protein: CSTPSGRLQETQYF
CDR3 DNA: TGCAGTACCCCATCAGGACGCTTGCAAGAGACCCAGTACTTC

V gene: TRBV7-2
J gene: TRBJ2-1
D gene: .
clone size: .
CDR3 protein: CASSLVVGADFYNEQFF
CDR3 DNA: TGTGCCAGCAGCTTAGTTGTGGGAGCGGACTTTTACAATGAGCAGTTCTTC

V gene: TRBV7-2
J gene: TRBJ2-1
D gene: .
clone size: many
CDR3 protein: CASSSTGTRGEQFF
CDR3 DNA: TGTGCCAGCAGCTCAACCGGGACGAGAGGTGAGCAGTTCTTC

V gene: TRBV25-1
J gene: TRBJ2-7
D gene: .
clone size: .
CDR3 protein: CASSDGPYGDEQYF
CDR3 DNA: TGTGCCAGCAGTGATGGGCCCTACGGGGATGAGCAGTACTTC

V gene: TRBV30
J gene: TRBJ2-2
D gene: .
clone size: .
CDR3 protein: CAYPQGLNTGELFF
CDR3 DNA: TGTGCCTATCCGCAGGGGCTGAACACCGGGGAGCTGTTTTTT

V gene: TRBV20-1
J gene: TRBJ2-5
D gene: .
clone size: many
CDR3 protein: CSARVGGQETQYF
CDR3 DNA: TGCAGTGCTAGAGTGGGGGGCCAAGAGACCCAGTACTTC

V gene: TRBV6-2/TRBV6-3
J gene: TRBJ2-5
D gene: .
clone size: few
CDR3 protein: CASRGQTQYF
CDR3 DNA: TGTGCCAGCAGGGGACAGACCCAGTACTTC

V gene: TRBV20-1
J gene: TRBJ2-3
D gene: .
clone size: .
CDR3 protein: CSAFKPDGFTDTQYF
CDR3 DNA: TGCAGTGCCTTTAAACCGGACGGATTCACAGATACGCAGTATTTT

V gene: TRBV2
J gene: TRBJ2-1
D gene: .
clone size: .
CDR3 protein: CTSSLVGHSGSSYNEQFF
CDR3 DNA: TGTACCAGCAGTTTAGTCGGCCACTCAGGGAGCTCCTACAATGAGCAGTTCTTC

V gene: TRBV12-3/TRBV12-4
J gene: TRBJ1-3
D gene: .
clone size: many
CDR3 protein: CASSLWSGNTIYF
CDR3 DNA: TGTGCCAGCAGCCTCTGGTCTGGAAACACCATATATTTT

V gene: TRBV20-1
J gene: TRBJ2-3
D gene: TRBD2
clone size: many
CDR3 protein: CSARDRPRRGGSIADTQYF
CDR3 DNA: TGCAGTGCTAGAGATCGCCCCAGGAGGGGCGGGAGTATCGCAGATACGCAGTATTTT

V gene: TRBV11-2
J gene: TRBJ1-2
D gene: .
clone size: few
CDR3 protein: CASSLEGVLRGYTF
CDR3 DNA: TGTGCCAGCAGCTTAGAGGGGGTCCTAAGGGGCTACACCTTC

V gene: TRBV5-1
J gene: TRBJ1-2
D gene: .
clone size: many
CDR3 protein: CASSLFPDYPQNYGYTF
CDR3 DNA: TGCGCCAGCAGCTTGTTCCCGGACTACCCCCAAAACTATGGCTACACCTTC

V gene: TRBV20-1
J gene: TRBJ2-1
D gene: .
clone size: .
CDR3 protein: CSARDYSGTGNEQFF
CDR3 DNA: TGCAGTGCTAGAGATTATAGCGGGACAGGGAATGAGCAGTTCTTC

V gene: TRBV12-3/TRBV12-4
J gene: TRBJ2-1
D gene: .
clone size: many
CDR3 protein: CASRSAEQFF
CDR3 DNA: TGTGCCAGCAGATCAGCTGAGCAGTTCTTC

V gene: TRBV20-1
J gene: TRBJ2-7
D gene: TRBD1
clone size: many
CDR3 protein: CSAREHGRDRVYEQYF
CDR3 DNA: TGCAGTGCTAGAGAACACGGCCGGGACAGGGTATACGAGCAGTACTTC

V gene: TRBV3-1
J gene: TRBJ2-7
D gene: TRBD1
clone size: many
CDR3 protein: CASSQGTGDMYEQYF
CDR3 DNA: TGTGCCAGCAGCCAAGGGACAGGGGACATGTACGAGCAGTACTTC

V gene: TRBV10-3
J gene: TRBJ2-7
D gene: TRBD2
clone size: many
CDR3 protein: CAISPRTRGYEQYF
CDR3 DNA: TGTGCCATCAGCCCCAGGACTAGGGGATACGAGCAGTACTTC

V gene: TRBV5-1
J gene: TRBJ2-6
D gene: TRBD1
clone size: few
CDR3 protein: CASSLFGQGAGGANVLTF
CDR3 DNA: TGCGCCAGCAGCTTGTTTGGACAGGGGGCTGGAGGGGCCAACGTCCTGACTTTC

V gene: TRBV5-6
J gene: TRBJ2-3
D gene: .
clone size: many
CDR3 protein: CASSPGLTVTDTQYF
CDR3 DNA: TGTGCCAGCAGCCCGGGGCTGACAGTCACAGATACGCAGTATTTT

V gene: TRBV30
J gene: TRBJ2-5
D gene: .
clone size: once
CDR3 protein: CAGGGGRAFLETQYF
CDR3 DNA: TGTGCCGGGGGTGGGGGTCGGGCATTTCTCGAGACCCAGTACTTC

V gene: TRBV11-2
J gene: TRBJ2-1
D gene: .
clone size: many
CDR3 protein: CASSLYPPTVGHEQFF
CDR3 DNA: TGTGCCAGCAGCTTATATCCCCCCACTGTGGGTCATGAGCAGTTCTTC

V gene: TRBV6-1
J gene: TRBJ2-3
D gene: .
clone size: many
CDR3 protein: CASSPHPWTLTDTQYF
CDR3 DNA: TGTGCCAGCAGTCCCCACCCGTGGACCTTAACAGATACGCAGTATTTT

V gene: TRBV12-3/TRBV12-4
J gene: TRBJ1-3
D gene: .
clone size: .
CDR3 protein: CASSSGLGNTIYF
CDR3 DNA: TGTGCCAGCAGTTCAGGGTTGGGAAACACCATATATTTT

V gene: TRBV12-3/TRBV12-4
J gene: TRBJ1-2
D gene: .
clone size: few
CDR3 protein: CASSLRSDGLYGYTF
CDR3 DNA: TGTGCCAGCAGTTTACGAAGCGACGGGCTCTATGGCTACACCTTC

V gene: TRBV29-1
J gene: TRBJ2-1
D gene: TRBD2
clone size: many
CDR3 protein: CSVRTSGGIQFF
CDR3 DNA: TGCAGCGTTCGAACTAGCGGGGGGATCCAGTTCTTC

V gene: TRBV29-1
J gene: TRBJ2-7
D gene: TRBD1
clone size: .
CDR3 protein: CSALLQGFEQYF
CDR3 DNA: TGCAGCGCTCTACTACAGGGGTTCGAGCAGTACTTC

V gene: TRBV5-1
J gene: TRBJ1-5
D gene: .
clone size: many
CDR3 protein: CASSISLNQPQHF
CDR3 DNA: TGCGCCAGCAGCATAAGCCTTAATCAGCCCCAGCATTTT

V gene: TRBV29-1
J gene: TRBJ2-1
D gene: TRBD2
clone size: .
CDR3 protein: CSAWTSGRSNEQFF
CDR3 DNA: TGCAGCGCCTGGACTAGCGGGAGGAGCAATGAGCAGTTCTTC

V gene: TRBV12-3/TRBV12-4
J gene: TRBJ2-7
D gene: .
clone size: many
CDR3 protein: CASSAYLIYEQYF
CDR3 DNA: TGTGCCAGCAGCGCCTATTTGATCTACGAGCAGTACTTC